A selection of T cell receptor beta chains follows, all from one sample in a study of persistence of HIV-infected CD4 T cells. Generated by immunoSEQ multiplex PCR, the TCRdb table keeps only in-frame clones and is missing some. Of roughly 64,000 clones listed, 70% to 75% are singletons. For these TCRs, the target antigens are not known. The material sequenced was CD4+ T cells sorted from PBMCs after roughly 17-hour stimulation, taken from a patient who received antiretroviral therapy. The receptors were gathered from an adult man with HIV who was CMV-seropositive. The CDR3 runs from the conserved cysteine through the conserved F or W. The D gene is left open where the match is weak. Rows may omit the clone size; those that give it use once, few, many or a size class.

D gene	clone size	V gene	J gene	CDR3 DNA	CDR3 protein
NA	NA	TRBV7-8	TRBJ1-2	TGTGCCAGCAGCTTAGGTTCAGGCGGATTGGGCTACACCTTC	CASSLGSGGLGYTF
NA	NA	TRBV7-3	TRBJ2-7	TGTGCCAGCAGCCAATCCCGGGGGCCTTACGAGCAGTACTTC	CASSQSRGPYEQYF
NA	NA	TRBV19	TRBJ1-5	TGTGCCAGTAGTAGGACAAAGGGAGGCCAGCCCCAGCATTTT	CASSRTKGGQPQHF
NA	few	TRBV15	TRBJ1-2	TGTGCCACCAGCAGACAGGGGAAGAACTATGGCTACACCTTC	CATSRQGKNYGYTF
TRBD1	NA	TRBV18	TRBJ2-7	TGTGCCAGCTCACCACCGTCAGGGACAGGCGAGCAGTACTTC	CASSPPSGTGEQYF
TRBD2	NA	TRBV9	TRBJ2-1	TGTGCCAGCAGCGTTCGCGGGGGGATCGATGAGCAGTTCTTC	CASSVRGGIDEQFF
TRBD2	NA	TRBV4-1	TRBJ2-5	TGCGCCAGCAGCCAAGAAGCGCAGGGAGGGAAGGAGACCCAGTACTTC	CASSQEAQGGKETQYF
NA	once	TRBV5-1	TRBJ1-3	TGCGCCAGCAGCTTGAGCACAGGGTCTGGAAACACCATATATTTT	CASSLSTGSGNTIYF
TRBD1	NA	TRBV4-2	TRBJ1-5	TGTGCCAGCAGCCACGCTTCAGGACAGGGGAATCAGCCCCAGCATTTT	CASSHASGQGNQPQHF
NA	NA	TRBV3-1/TRBV3-2	TRBJ1-2	TGTGCCAGCAGCCAAGATCGGAGACGGTTCTATGGCTACACCTTC	CASSQDRRRFYGYTF
TRBD1	few	TRBV3-1/TRBV3-2	TRBJ1-5	TGTGCCAGCAGCCACTCGGACAGGTCAAATCAGCCCCAGCATTTT	CASSHSDRSNQPQHF
TRBD1	NA	TRBV16	TRBJ1-2	TGTGCCAGCAGCCAAAGGGACAGGGAAGGAGGCTACACCTTC	CASSQRDREGGYTF
NA	NA	TRBV3-1/TRBV3-2	TRBJ2-2	TGTGCCAGCAGCCCAGGGATAGCGGCGAACACCGGGGAGCTGTTTTTT	CASSPGIAANTGELFF
NA	NA	TRBV6-5	TRBJ1-3	TGTGCCAGCAGCCCCGCAGGGGCTGGAAACACCATATATTTT	CASSPAGAGNTIYF
NA	NA	TRBV28	TRBJ2-3	TGTGCCAGCAGTTCCGGGGGGCACTCGGGGGTGGATACGCAGTATTTT	CASSSGGHSGVDTQYF
TRBD1	few	TRBV3-1/TRBV3-2	TRBJ1-6	TGTGCCAGCAGCCCCTTCGGACAGGGGTTCCCTTCACCCCTCCACTTT	CASSPFGQGFPSPLHF
NA	NA	TRBV2	TRBJ2-7	TGTGCCAGCATTTTGACAGAAGAGTACGAGCAGTACTTC	CASILTEEYEQYF
NA	NA	TRBV10-3	TRBJ1-1	TGTGCCATCAGTGACGCAAAGGGAATGAACACTGAAGCTTTCTTT	CAISDAKGMNTEAFF
NA	NA	TRBV9	TRBJ2-7	TGTGCCAGCAGCGTGGGGGACGGAACCTACGAGCAGTACTTC	CASSVGDGTYEQYF
NA	NA	TRBV6-5	TRBJ1-5	TGTGCCAGCTACACTGGTAGAAATCAGCCCCAGCATTTT	CASYTGRNQPQHF
NA	few	TRBV6-6	TRBJ1-1	TGTGCCAGCAGTTATGAGGACTACACTGAAGCTTTCTTT	CASSYEDYTEAFF
TRBD1	NA	TRBV7-9	TRBJ1-2	TGTGCCAGCAGCCTGACAGGGGAGAATGGCTACACCTTC	CASSLTGENGYTF
NA	NA	TRBV21-1	TRBJ1-2	TGTGCCAGCAGCACGGGGAGCCCCCGTAACTATGGCTACACCTTC	CASSTGSPRNYGYTF
TRBD2	NA	TRBV28	TRBJ2-1	TGTGCCAGCAGTCCCGGGACTAGTCTCCATGAGCAGTTCTTC	CASSPGTSLHEQFF
NA	NA	TRBV5-4	TRBJ2-7	TGTGCCAGCAGCTTAGGGGCAGGCCGGCCCTACGAGCAGTACTTC	CASSLGAGRPYEQYF
TRBD2	NA	TRBV11-2	TRBJ2-2	TGTGCCAGCAGCCTCCGCCCGACTAGCGGGGGGTATGACACCGGGGAGCTGTTTTTT	CASSLRPTSGGYDTGELFF
NA	NA	TRBV5-1	TRBJ1-4	TGCGCCAGCAGCTTGTCGGGGGGCGATGAAAAACTGTTTTTT	CASSLSGGDEKLFF
NA	once	TRBV19	TRBJ1-1	TGTGCCAGTAGTATAGGGCACCTCCGGGACACTGAAGCTTTCTTT	CASSIGHLRDTEAFF
NA	NA	TRBV2	TRBJ1-4	TGTGCCAGCAGAGACCCAGGGTCAACTAATGAAAAACTGTTTTTT	CASRDPGSTNEKLFF
NA	once	TRBV10-2	TRBJ1-1	TGCGCCAGCAGTGCTGACCACTTCACTGAAGCTTTCTTT	CASSADHFTEAFF
NA	NA	TRBV6-5	TRBJ2-5	TGTGCCAGCAGTTACGGGCGCCAAGAGACCCAGTACTTC	CASSYGRQETQYF
TRBD1	few	TRBV24-1	TRBJ1-5	TGTGCCACCAGTGATTCGATCCAGGACAGGGAGACGGAGGCCCAGCATTTT	CATSDSIQDRETEAQHF
NA	NA	TRBV21-1	TRBJ1-5	TGTGCCAGCAGCACAGAGACAGTGGGTAGCAATCAGCCCCAGCATTTT	CASSTETVGSNQPQHF
NA	NA	TRBV6-6	TRBJ2-5	TGTGCCAGCAGTTACGCGGGACTCCAAGAGACCCAGTACTTC	CASSYAGLQETQYF
TRBD1	NA	TRBV2	TRBJ1-5	TGTGCCAGCAGTGATAATAGGGACAGTCGACAGAATAGCAATCAGCCCCAGCATTTT	CASSDNRDSRQNSNQPQHF
NA	NA	TRBV5-1	TRBJ2-3	TGCGCCAGCATTAGGATACCCTCTAGCACAGATACGCAGTATTTT	CASIRIPSSTDTQYF
TRBD1	NA	TRBV6-5	TRBJ1-5	TGTGCCAGTTACAGGGGCCTCAGGACGCCCCAGCATTTT	CASYRGLRTPQHF
NA	NA	TRBV19	TRBJ1-2	TGTGCCAGTAGTATCCCTTTGACGGCAAACGGCTACACCTTC	CASSIPLTANGYTF
NA	few	TRBV2	TRBJ1-5	TGTGCCAGCAGTGCCGGCTCGGGGCGGAATAATCAGCCCCAGCATTTT	CASSAGSGRNNQPQHF
NA	once	TRBV6-5	TRBJ1-4	TGTGCCAGCAGTTTGAAGGCCCAAACGGGAAAACTGTTTTTT	CASSLKAQTGKLFF
TRBD1	NA	TRBV27	TRBJ1-2	TGTGCCAGCAGCCCTTTGACAGGGGGGGCCTATGGCTACACCTTC	CASSPLTGGAYGYTF
NA	once	TRBV27	TRBJ1-6	TGTGCCAGCAGCGGACAGAATTCACCCCTCCACTTT	CASSGQNSPLHF
NA	once	TRBV21-1	TRBJ2-7	TGTGCCAGCAGCAAACGAGACACCTCCTACGAGCAGTACTTC	CASSKRDTSYEQYF
TRBD1	NA	TRBV2	TRBJ1-2	TGTGCCAGCAGACTTCCTGACAGGGGAGGAGGCTACACCTTC	CASRLPDRGGGYTF
TRBD1	NA	TRBV5-1	TRBJ1-4	TGCGCCAGCAGCTTGGACAGGGGGCATAAGGGTGAAAAACTGTTTTTT	CASSLDRGHKGEKLFF